This record looks at one TCR beta chain sequence and its context. CDR1 is MNHNY and CDR2 is SVGAGI in the germline V gene (reference sequence). The CDR3 is 14 residues long. Trimming took 7 bases from V and 5 from J; bases not matched to a gene: 6. The data stem from a study of memory CD8 T cells in hepatitis C reinfection. Some clones are missing from TCRdb's copy, which holds only in-frame ones; the method was immunoSEQ multiplex PCR. The sample includes just over 45,000 clones, 85% to 90% of them seen just once. The time point here: late/post reinfection, 12 to 24 weeks after detection. No in vitro expansion preceded TCR sequencing of the sorted cells.

The sample comprised naive CD8+ T cells sorted from blood. The receptor comes from a man aged 18 to 29 with hepatitis C virus infection. V gene TRBV6-6 combines with J gene TRBJ2-1; 9 bases fit TRBD1. DNA for the CDR3: TGTGCCAGCACGTCACAGGGGGCTAACAATGAGCAGTTCTTC. It specifies CASTSQGANNEQFF.